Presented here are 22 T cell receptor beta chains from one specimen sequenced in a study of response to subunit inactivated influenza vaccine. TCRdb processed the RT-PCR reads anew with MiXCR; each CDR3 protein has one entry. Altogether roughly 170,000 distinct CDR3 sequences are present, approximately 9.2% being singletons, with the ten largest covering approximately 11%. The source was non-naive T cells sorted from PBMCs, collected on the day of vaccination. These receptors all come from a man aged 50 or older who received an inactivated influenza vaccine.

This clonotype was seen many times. This chain's CDR3 is CATTGTTLGTDTQYF. The CDR3 region has the DNA TGTGCCACCACTGGGACTACACTCGGCACAGATACGCAGTATTTT. The chain recombines TRBV2 with TRBJ2-3, with 7 bases aligning to TRBD2. This CDR3 is 15 amino acids long. The ends lost 10 bases at V and 1 base at J; junction bases unmatched: 11. Germline lookup yields CDR1 SNHLY and CDR2 FYNNEI.

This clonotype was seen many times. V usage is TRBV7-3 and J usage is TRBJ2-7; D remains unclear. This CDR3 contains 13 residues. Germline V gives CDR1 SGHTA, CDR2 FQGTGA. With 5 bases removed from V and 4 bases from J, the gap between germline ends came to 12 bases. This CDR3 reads CASSLGSVYEQYF. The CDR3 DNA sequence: TGTGCCAGCAGCCTCGGGTCAGTTTACGAGCAGTACTTC.

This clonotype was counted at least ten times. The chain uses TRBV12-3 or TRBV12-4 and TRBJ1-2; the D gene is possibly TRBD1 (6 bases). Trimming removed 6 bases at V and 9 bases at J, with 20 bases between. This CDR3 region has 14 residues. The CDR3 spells CASSPRGAKPSYTF. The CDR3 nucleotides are TGTGCCAGCAGCCCACGGGGGGCGAAGCCGAGCTACACCTTC.

The CDR3 bases are TGTGCCAGCAGCCCCAGTCCGGGACAGGGAGGATATGGCTACACCTTC. This encodes CASSPSPGQGGYGYTF. The chain combines TRBV27 with TRBJ1-2, with 9 bases identical to TRBD1. The CDR3 sequence is 16 residues long. Germline V gives CDR1 MNHEY, CDR2 SMNVEV (reference sequence). Germline trimming cut 6 bases from V and 5 bases from J; bases unmatched to any gene: 13.

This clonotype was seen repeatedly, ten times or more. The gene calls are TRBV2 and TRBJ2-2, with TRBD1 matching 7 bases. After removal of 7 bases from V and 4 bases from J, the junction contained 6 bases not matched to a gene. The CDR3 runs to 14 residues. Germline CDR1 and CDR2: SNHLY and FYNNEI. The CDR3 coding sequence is TGTGCCAGCAAATTAACAGGGGTCACCGGGGAGCTGTTTTTT. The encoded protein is CASKLTGVTGELFF.

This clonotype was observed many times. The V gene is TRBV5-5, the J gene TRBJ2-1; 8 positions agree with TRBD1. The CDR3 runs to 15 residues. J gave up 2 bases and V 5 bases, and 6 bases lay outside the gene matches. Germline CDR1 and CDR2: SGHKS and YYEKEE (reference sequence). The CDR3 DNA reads TGTGCCAGCAGTCCCGGACAGGGAGCCTACAATGAGCAGTTCTTC. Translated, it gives CASSPGQGAYNEQFF.

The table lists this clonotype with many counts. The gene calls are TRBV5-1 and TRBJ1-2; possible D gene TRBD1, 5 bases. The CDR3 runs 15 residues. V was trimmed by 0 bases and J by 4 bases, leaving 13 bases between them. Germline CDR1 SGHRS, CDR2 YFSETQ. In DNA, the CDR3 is TGCGCCAGCAGCTTGGCACCGGACACGTTCTATGGCTACACCTTC. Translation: CASSLAPDTFYGYTF.

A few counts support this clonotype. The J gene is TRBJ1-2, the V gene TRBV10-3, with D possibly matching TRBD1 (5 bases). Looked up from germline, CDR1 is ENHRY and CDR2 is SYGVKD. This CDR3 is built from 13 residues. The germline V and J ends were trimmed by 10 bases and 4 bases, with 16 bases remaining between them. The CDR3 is CATSDPGLYGYTF. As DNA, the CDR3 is TGTGCCACGTCTGACCCGGGGCTCTATGGCTACACCTTC.

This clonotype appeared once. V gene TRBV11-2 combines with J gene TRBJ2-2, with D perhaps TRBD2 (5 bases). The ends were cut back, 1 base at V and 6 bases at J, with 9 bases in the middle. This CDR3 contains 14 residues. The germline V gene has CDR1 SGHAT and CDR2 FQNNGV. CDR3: CASSLGFGAGELFF. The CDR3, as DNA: TGTGCCAGCAGCTTAGGATTCGGGGCCGGGGAGCTGTTTTTT.

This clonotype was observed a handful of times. CDR3 nucleotides: TGCAGCGTCACAGACCGGGGGGCTGATGGCTACACCTTC. This gives the protein CSVTDRGADGYTF. The V call is TRBV29-1, the J call TRBJ1-2, with D maybe TRBD1 (6 bases). This CDR3 has 13 residues. Germline V gives CDR1 SQVTM, CDR2 ANQGSEA. Trimming stripped 6 bases from V and 6 bases from J, with 17 bases between.

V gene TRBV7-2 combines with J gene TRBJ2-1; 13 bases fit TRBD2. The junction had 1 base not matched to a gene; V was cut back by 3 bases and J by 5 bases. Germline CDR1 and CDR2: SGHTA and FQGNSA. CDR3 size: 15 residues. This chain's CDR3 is CASSLTSGRHNEQFF. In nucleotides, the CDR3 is TGTGCCAGCAGCTTGACTAGCGGGAGGCACAATGAGCAGTTCTTC.

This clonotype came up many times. In DNA, the CDR3 is TGTGCCAGCAGCTTAGCGGTCGGGGGAGGATCCACAGATACGCAGTATTTT. Protein sequence: CASSLAVGGGSTDTQYF. The V call is TRBV7-9, the J call TRBJ2-3; TRBD2 is a possible D gene (6 bases). With 0 bases removed from V and 2 bases from J, the gap between germline ends came to 15 bases. There are 17 residues in the CDR3. The germline gives CDR1 SEHNR, CDR2 FQNEAQ (reference sequence).

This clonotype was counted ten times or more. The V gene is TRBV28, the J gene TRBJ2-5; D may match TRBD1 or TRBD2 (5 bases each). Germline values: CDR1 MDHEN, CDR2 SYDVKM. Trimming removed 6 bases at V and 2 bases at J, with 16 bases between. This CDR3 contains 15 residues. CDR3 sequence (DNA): TGTGCCAGCAGGGGGCGTGGAGGCGGACAAGAGACCCAGTACTTC. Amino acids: CASRGRGGGQETQYF.

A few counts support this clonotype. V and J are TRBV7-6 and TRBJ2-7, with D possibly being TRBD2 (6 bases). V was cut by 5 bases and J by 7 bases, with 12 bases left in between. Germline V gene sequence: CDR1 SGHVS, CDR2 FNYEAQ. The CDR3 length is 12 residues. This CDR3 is CASSKRAGEQYF. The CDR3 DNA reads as TGTGCCAGCAGCAAAAGGGCGGGAGAGCAGTACTTC.

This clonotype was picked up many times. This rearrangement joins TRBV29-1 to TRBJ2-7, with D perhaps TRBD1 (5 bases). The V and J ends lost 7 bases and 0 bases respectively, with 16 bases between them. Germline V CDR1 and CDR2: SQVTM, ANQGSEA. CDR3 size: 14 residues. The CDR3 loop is CSGLTDPSSYEQYF. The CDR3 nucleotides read TGCAGCGGACTGACAGACCCTTCCTCCTACGAGCAGTACTTC.

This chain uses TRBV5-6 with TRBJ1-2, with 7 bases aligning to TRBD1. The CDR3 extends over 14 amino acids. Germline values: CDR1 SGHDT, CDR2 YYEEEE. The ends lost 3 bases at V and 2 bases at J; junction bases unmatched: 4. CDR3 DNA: TGTGCCAGCAGCTGGGGGACAGAGAACTATGGCTACACCTTC. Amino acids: CASSWGTENYGYTF.

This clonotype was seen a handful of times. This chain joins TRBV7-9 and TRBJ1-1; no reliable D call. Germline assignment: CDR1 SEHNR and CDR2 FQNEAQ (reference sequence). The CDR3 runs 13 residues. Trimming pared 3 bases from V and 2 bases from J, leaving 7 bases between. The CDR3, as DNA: TGTGCCAGCAGCTTCAGACATAACACTGAAGCTTTCTTT. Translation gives CASSFRHNTEAFF. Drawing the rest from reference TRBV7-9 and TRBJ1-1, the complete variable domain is DTGVSQNPRHKITKRGQNVTFRCDPISEHNRLYWYRQTLGQGPEFLTYFQNEAQLEKSRLLSDRFSAERPKGSFSTLEIQRTEQGDSAMYLCASSFRHNTEAFFGQGTRLTVV.

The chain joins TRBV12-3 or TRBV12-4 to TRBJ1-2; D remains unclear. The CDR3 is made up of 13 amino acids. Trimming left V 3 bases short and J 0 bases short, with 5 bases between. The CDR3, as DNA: TGTGCCAGCAGTTTTAAAGCTAACTATGGCTACACCTTC. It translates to CASSFKANYGYTF.

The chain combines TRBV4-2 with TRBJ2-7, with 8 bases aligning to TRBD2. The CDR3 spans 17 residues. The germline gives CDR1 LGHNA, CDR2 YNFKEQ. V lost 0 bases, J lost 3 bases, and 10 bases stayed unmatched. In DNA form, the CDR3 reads TGTGCCAGCAGCCAAGACGATGAGCGGGGACTAGGCTACGAGCAGTACTTC. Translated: CASSQDDERGLGYEQYF.

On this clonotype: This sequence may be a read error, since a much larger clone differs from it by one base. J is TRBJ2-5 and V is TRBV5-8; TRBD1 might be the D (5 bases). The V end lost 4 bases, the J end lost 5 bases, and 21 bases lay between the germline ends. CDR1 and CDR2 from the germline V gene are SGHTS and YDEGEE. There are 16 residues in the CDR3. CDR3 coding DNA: TGTGCCAGCAGCCCCGGACCAGGGAACGAGGTGGAGACCCAGTACTTC. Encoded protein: CASSPGPGNEVETQYF.

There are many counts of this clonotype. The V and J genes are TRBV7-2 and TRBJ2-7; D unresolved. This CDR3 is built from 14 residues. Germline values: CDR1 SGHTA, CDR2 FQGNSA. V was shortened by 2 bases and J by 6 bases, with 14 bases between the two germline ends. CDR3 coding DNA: TGTGCCAGCAGCTTAAATAGAATTTTGACCGAGCAGTACTTC. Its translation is CASSLNRILTEQYF.

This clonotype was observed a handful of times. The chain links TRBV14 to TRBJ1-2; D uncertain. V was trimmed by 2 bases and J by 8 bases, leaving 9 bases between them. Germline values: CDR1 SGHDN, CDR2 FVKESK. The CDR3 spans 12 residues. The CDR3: CASSQTTVGYTF. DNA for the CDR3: TGTGCCAGCAGCCAAACGACGGTGGGCTACACCTTC. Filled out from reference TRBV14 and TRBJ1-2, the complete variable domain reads EAGVTQFPSHSVIEKGQTVTLRCDPISGHDNLYWYRRVMGKEIKFLLHFVKESKQDESGMPNNRFLAERTGGTYSTLKVQPAELEDSGVYFCASSQTTVGYTFGSGTRLTVV.